Below are 30 T cell receptor beta chains sequenced from a single sample in a study of cytomegalovirus exposure and HLA in healthy donors. Both 60 Vbeta primers and 13 Jbeta primers went into the PCR. Assay: immunoSEQ multiplex PCR; the TCRdb copy retains only in-frame clones and omits some. The sample carries approximately 170,000 clones, roughly four fifths recorded once. The sample consisted of PBMCs. The receptors were gathered from a man aged 40-49 years in good health and CMV-seronegative.

This chain connects TRBV30 to TRBJ1-1; 7 bases line up with TRBD1. Trimming took 3 bases from V and 10 from J; bases not matched to a gene: 11. The CDR3 runs to 13 residues. The germline V gene encodes CDR1 GTSNPN and CDR2 SVGIG (reference sequence). In DNA, the CDR3 is TGTGCCTGGAGCCCACCGACAGGGTTGGGAGCTTTCTTT. Translated: CAWSPPTGLGAFF. The full variable domain, rest sourced from reference TRBV30 and TRBJ1-1, is SQTIHQWPATLVQPVGSPLSLECTVEGTSNPNLYWYRQAAGRGLQLLFYSVGIGQISSEVPQNLSASRPQDRQFILSSKKLLLSDSGFYLCAWSPPTGLGAFFGQGTRLTVV.

This clone was observed a few times. No DNA is shown, since the ends of the CDR3 on it are uncertain; the CDR3 is the one TCRdb lists. The chain is built from TRBV7-9 and TRBJ1-5. Germline V CDR1 and CDR2: SEHNR, FQNEAQ (reference sequence). The CDR3 comprises 16 residues, both ends counted. This chain's CDR3 is CASSFGEGVVDQPQHF.

The V gene is TRBV5-1, the J gene TRBJ2-7, with TRBD1 matching 10 bases. Trimming removed 3 bases from V and 3 bases from J; junction bases left unmatched: 9. The length of the CDR3 is 16 residues. Looked up from germline, CDR1 is SGHRS and CDR2 is YFSETQ. CDR3 bases: TGCGCCAGCAGCTCGCGACAGGGGGCTACCTACTACGAGCAGTACTTC. Translating gives CASSSRQGATYYEQYF.

The chain recombines TRBV28 with TRBJ2-6, with a possible D match to TRBD1 (5 bases). Germline V gene sequence: CDR1 MDHEN, CDR2 SYDVKM. The CDR3 extends over 17 amino acids. The ends were cut back, 4 bases at V and 0 bases at J, with 13 bases in the middle. For the CDR3, the DNA is TGTGCCAGCAGTTCCGACGCCAGGGCCTCTGGGGCCAACGTCCTGACTTTC. It codes for CASSSDARASGANVLTF. The whole variable domain, filled in from reference TRBV28 and TRBJ2-6, reads DVKVTQSSRYLVKRTGEKVFLECVQDMDHENMFWYRQDPGLGLRLIYFSYDVKMKEKGDIPEGYSVSREKKERFSLILESASTNQTSMYLCASSSDARASGANVLTFGAGSRLTVL.

This clone was counted a few times. The chain employs TRBV10-3 and TRBJ2-3; perhaps TRBD2 as D (5 bases). The CDR3 runs to 14 residues. The V end was cut by 2 bases, the J end by 0 bases, with 6 bases between. Germline CDR1 is ENHRY and CDR2 is SYGVKD. The CDR3 bases are TGTGCCATCAGTGAGACGGGGAGCACAGATACGCAGTATTTT. Amino acid sequence: CAISETGSTDTQYF.

This chain links TRBV4-1 with TRBJ2-3, with D possibly TRBD2 on 6 matching bases. V dropped 1 base and J dropped 2 bases, with 10 bases sitting between them. The CDR3 spans 15 residues. In germline, CDR1 is MGHRA, CDR2 YSYEKL. CDR3 in DNA: TGCGCCAGCAGCCAAGGCGCGGGGTACACAGATACGCAGTATTTT. As protein: CASSQGAGYTDTQYF.

V is TRBV21-1 and J is TRBJ1-5; TRBD1, the table's D call, lacks a check against the DNA. TRBV21-1 is a pseudogene segment. The CDR3 loop spans 15 amino acids. The CDR3 sequence is CASSNKTGGGQPQHF. CDR3 coding DNA: TGTGCCAGCAGCAATAAAACAGGGGGCGGTCAGCCCCAGCATTTT.

The chain links TRBV7-9 to TRBJ1-1; D perhaps matches TRBD1 (5 bases). In germline, CDR1 is SEHNR, CDR2 FQNEAQ (reference sequence). CDR3 size: 16 residues. V lost 0 bases and J 0 bases, leaving 11 bases between the germline ends. The chain's CDR3 is CASSLAYGAMNTEAFF. The CDR3 DNA follows: TGTGCCAGCAGCTTAGCGTATGGGGCTATGAACACTGAAGCTTTCTTT.

The gene calls are TRBV18 and TRBJ2-1; tentatively, D is TRBD1 (7 bases). The CDR3 extends over 15 amino acids. V lost 4 bases and J lost 5, with 15 bases in between. Germline CDR1 KGHSH, CDR2 LQKENI. The CDR3 DNA sequence: TGTGCCAGCTCACTTTCAGGGGGGTCCGACAATGAGCAGTTCTTC. Protein: CASSLSGGSDNEQFF.

This chain uses TRBV7-2 with TRBJ1-5; no clear D. The V gene's germline CDR1 is SGHTA and CDR2 FQGNSA. V was clipped by 5 bases and J by 0 bases, with 14 bases between them. The CDR3 is made up of 16 amino acids. The CDR3 loop reads CASSAIWAGSNQPQHF. The CDR3 DNA reads TGTGCCAGCAGCGCAATCTGGGCAGGTAGCAATCAGCCCCAGCATTTT.

This clone was detected a few times. V and J are TRBV10-1 and TRBJ2-7; tentative D call: TRBD2 (5 bases). The CDR3 is 14 amino acids. The germline CDR1 and CDR2 sequences are WNHNN and SYGVQD (reference sequence). V was clipped by 0 bases and J by 7 bases, with 13 bases between them. The CDR3: CASSESLTAEEQYF. The CDR3, as DNA: TGCGCCAGCAGTGAGTCCCTAACAGCGGAAGAGCAGTACTTC.

Note on this clone: One junction end disagrees with the germline gene, perhaps due to a read error. Other nucleotide sequences from this sample produce the same CDR3. This chain joins TRBV5-4 and TRBJ1-2, with 7 positions matching TRBD1. This CDR3 is 14 amino acids long. Germline V lookup: CDR1 SGHNT, CDR2 YYREEE (reference sequence). This chain's CDR3 is CASSQQTGRYGYTF. The CDR3 nucleotides are TGTGCTAGCAGCCAGCAGACAGGGAGGTATGGCTACACCTTC.

The rearrangement joins TRBV7-3 to TRBJ2-2; 10 bases line up with TRBD1. Germline CDR1 SGHTA, CDR2 FQGTGA. CDR3 length equals 16 residues. With V trimmed by 5 bases and J by 6 bases, 9 bases remained unmatched. For the CDR3, the DNA is TGTGCCAGCAGCCCCTCCCGACAGGGGGCGGCCGGGGAGCTGTTTTTT. Protein: CASSPSRQGAAGELFF.

Note on this clone: One end of the junction does not line up with germline, which may come from a read error. CDR3 in DNA: TGTTCCAGCAGCCCCTCCCTGGGACAGGGCTACGAGCAGTACTTC. Protein product: CSSSPSLGQGYEQYF. The chain links TRBV7-9 to TRBJ2-7; TRBD1 aligns across 9 bases. CDR3 length: 15 residues. CDR1 and CDR2 from the germline V gene are SEHNR and FQNEAQ (reference sequence).

The chain combines TRBV4-2 with TRBJ1-1; TRBD1 agrees at 9 bases. The trim removed 3 bases at V and 3 bases at J, leaving 5 bases unmatched. CDR1 LGHNA and CDR2 YNFKEQ come from the germline V gene. The CDR3 extends over 15 amino acids. The CDR3 DNA sequence: TGTGCCAGCAGCCAGAAGGACAGGGGAGACACTGAAGCTTTCTTT. Protein sequence: CASSQKDRGDTEAFF.

V and J are TRBV19 and TRBJ1-2, with a tentative D call TRBD1 (6 bases). With 1 base removed from V and 1 base from J, the gap between germline ends came to 13 bases. Germline CDR1 and CDR2: LNHDA and SQIVND (reference sequence). The length of the CDR3 is 16 residues. The DNA for the CDR3 is TGTGCCAGTAGTATAGCCCCGGGACACGATAACTATGGCTACACCTTC. Protein: CASSIAPGHDNYGYTF.

This clone has just one count. This chain links TRBV28 with TRBJ1-3, with TRBD1 as a possible D gene (6 bases). From germline, CDR1 is MDHEN and CDR2 SYDVKM. The CDR3 is made up of 15 amino acids. V was shortened by 6 bases and J by 1 base, with 13 bases between the two germline ends. The CDR3 protein is CASRGGAASGNTIYF. For the CDR3, the DNA is TGTGCCAGCAGGGGGGGGGCTGCTTCTGGAAACACCATATATTTT.

V and J are TRBV9 and TRBJ2-3, with D possibly matching TRBD2 (5 bases). Germline V gene lookup returns CDR1 SGDLS and CDR2 YYNGEE. The germline V and J ends were trimmed by 0 bases and 3 bases, with 11 bases remaining between them. The CDR3 runs 15 residues. The CDR3 DNA is TGTGCCAGCAGCGTAGGGCCTAGCAGGACAGATACGCAGTATTTT. This encodes CASSVGPSRTDTQYF.

This sequence joins TRBV27 and TRBJ1-2, with 10 positions matching TRBD1. The CDR3 spans 14 residues. Germline trimming cut 7 bases from V and 2 bases from J; bases unmatched to any gene: 4. Germline V gives CDR1 MNHEY, CDR2 SMNVEV (reference sequence). CDR3 in amino acids: CASTRQGANYGYTF. CDR3 DNA: TGTGCCAGCACTCGACAGGGGGCCAACTATGGCTACACCTTC.

The J gene is TRBJ2-5, the V gene TRBV4-2, with TRBD1 identical over 9 bases. The DNA end favors TRBJ2-7, so the J call may be wrong. The germline CDR1 and CDR2 sequences are LGHNA and YNFKEQ. The CDR3 runs to 16 residues. The CDR3 DNA reads TGTGCCAGCAGCCAAGTTACCGGGACAGGGAGCTACGAGCAGTACTTC. This sequence encodes CASSQVTGTGSYEQYF.

This sequence joins TRBV21-1 and TRBJ2-2; no DNA check was done on the table's D call, TRBD2. TRBV21-1 has pseudogene status. There are 19 residues in the CDR3. CDR3 bases: TGTGCCAGCAGTAAAAAGGGGCAAAGCGGGAGGGCGGACACCGGGGAGCTGTTTTTT. Translated, it gives CASSKKGQSGRADTGELFF.

The V gene is TRBV6-5, the J gene TRBJ2-7, with unresolved D. The CDR3 consists of 13 residues. Per the germline V gene, CDR1 is MNHEY and CDR2 is SVGAGI. V was clipped by 10 bases and J by 0 bases, with 13 bases between them. The CDR3 sequence: CATRPAGSYEQYV. CDR3 sequence (DNA): TGTGCCACCCGTCCCGCAGGCTCCTACGAGCAGTACGTC.

CDR3 amino acids: CASSPRKRGNEKLFF. In nucleotides, the CDR3 is TGTGCCAGCAGCCCAAGGAAGCGCGGTAATGAAAAACTGTTTTTT. The rearrangement joins TRBV11-2 to TRBJ1-4; unclear D gene. This CDR3 contains 15 residues. The V gene's germline CDR1 is SGHAT and CDR2 FQNNGV. Trimming pared 5 bases from V and 4 bases from J, leaving 14 bases between.

The chain uses TRBV6-5 and TRBJ2-3; the D gene is possibly TRBD2 (6 bases). Trimming stripped 7 bases from V and 14 bases from J, with 25 bases between. Germline assignment: CDR1 MNHEY and CDR2 SVGAGI. The CDR3 loop spans 14 amino acids. CDR3 loop: CASTHSPSGRELYF. The DNA for the CDR3 is TGTGCCAGCACCCATTCCCCCTCGGGACGGGAGCTGTATTTT.

The gene calls are TRBV7-6 and TRBJ1-5; TRBD1 might be the D (6 bases). The V end was cut by 2 bases, the J end by 4 bases, with 15 bases between. Germline lookup yields CDR1 SGHVS and CDR2 FNYEAQ. The length of the CDR3 is 16 residues. CDR3 DNA: TGTGCCAGCAGCTTAACCCAGGACAGTCTAAATCAGCCCCAGCATTTT. Residues: CASSLTQDSLNQPQHF.

V is TRBV6-5 and J is TRBJ1-4; tentative D call: TRBD1 (6 bases). Looked up from germline, CDR1 is MNHEY and CDR2 is SVGAGI. CDR3 size: 15 residues. Trimming cost V 7 bases and J 2 bases, with 14 bases left between them. The CDR3 bases are TGTGCCAGCACCTCGGGTAGGGGGACTAATGAAAAACTGTTTTTT. Protein product: CASTSGRGTNEKLFF.

The chain carries TRBV5-8 and TRBJ1-5; D possibly corresponds to TRBD1 (5 bases). Germline V gives CDR1 SGHTS, CDR2 YDEGEE. This CDR3 is 19 amino acids long. V was pared by 4 bases and J by 2 bases, with 25 bases between. This CDR3 reads CASSQKIMDTASRNQPQHF. CDR3 DNA: TGTGCCAGCAGCCAAAAAATCATGGACACCGCCTCCCGCAATCAGCCCCAGCATTTT.

V is TRBV11-1 and J is TRBJ1-4, with TRBD1 as a possible D gene (6 bases). The CDR3 has 13 residues. Trimming removed 5 bases from V and 8 bases from J, with 12 bases in between. Germline lookup yields CDR1 SGHAT and CDR2 FQDESV (reference sequence). The CDR3 spells CASSTRGEEKLFF. As DNA, the CDR3 is TGTGCCAGCAGCACCAGGGGTGAGGAAAAACTGTTTTTT.

This clone was observed a single time. At one end the junction does not follow the germline gene, possibly because of a read error. The V gene is TRBV5-1, the J gene TRBJ2-7; a weak D match, TRBD1 (6 bases). This CDR3 comprises 15 residues. The V gene's germline CDR1 is SGHRS and CDR2 YFSETQ. The CDR3 nucleotides are TGCGCCAGCAGCTTCCCCCCCGGACAGACCTACAAGCAGTACTTC. Its protein is CASSFPPGQTYKQYF. Supplemented by reference TRBV5-1 and TRBJ2-7, the full variable domain reads KAGVTQTPRYLIKTRGQQVTLSCSPISGHRSVSWYQQTPGQGLQFLFEYFSETQRNKGNFPGRFSGRQFSNSRSEMNVSTLELGDSALYLCASSFPPGQTYKQYFGPGTRLTVT.

The chain links TRBV5-4 to TRBJ1-4, with a weak D call TRBD1 (5 bases). The CDR3 runs 16 residues. The germline V gene encodes CDR1 SGHNT and CDR2 YYREEE (reference sequence). V lost 5 bases and J 8 bases, leaving 22 bases between the germline ends. CDR3: CASSQSGWGEDEKLFF. CDR3 DNA: TGTGCCAGCAGTCAGTCGGGGTGGGGGGAGGACGAAAAACTGTTTTTT.